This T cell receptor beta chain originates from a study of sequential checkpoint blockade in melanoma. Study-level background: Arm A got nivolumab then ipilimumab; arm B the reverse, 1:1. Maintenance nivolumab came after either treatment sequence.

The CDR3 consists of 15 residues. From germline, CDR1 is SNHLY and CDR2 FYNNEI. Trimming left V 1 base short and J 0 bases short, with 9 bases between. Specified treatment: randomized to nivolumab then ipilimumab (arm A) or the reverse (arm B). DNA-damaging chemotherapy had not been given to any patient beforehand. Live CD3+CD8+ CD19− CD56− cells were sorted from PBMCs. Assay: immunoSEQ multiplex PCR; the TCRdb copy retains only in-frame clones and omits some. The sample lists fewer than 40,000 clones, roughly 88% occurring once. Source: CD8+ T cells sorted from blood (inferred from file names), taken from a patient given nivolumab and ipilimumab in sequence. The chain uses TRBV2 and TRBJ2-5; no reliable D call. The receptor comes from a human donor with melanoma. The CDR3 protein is CASSEGPDYQETQYF. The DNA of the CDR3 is TGTGCCAGCAGTGAAGGTCCAGACTACCAAGAGACCCAGTACTTC.